Listed below are T cell receptor beta chains from one sample, sequenced in a study of OX40 agonist ivuxolimab in advanced cancers. Assay: immunoSEQ multiplex PCR; the TCRdb copy retains only in-frame clones and omits some. The data show around 63,000 clones, approximately 89% seen once. Sample: CD4+ or CD8+ T cells sorted from blood, taken in a trial of the OX40 agonist ivuxolimab. The receptors originated from an adult with an advanced solid tumor such as melanoma, head and neck, liver or kidney cancer. Both conserved end residues are part of each CDR3. A D gene is named only where the DNA matches it firmly. Rows give clone size only sometimes, using once, few, many, or a class for an expanded clone.

clone_size	v_call	j_call	d_call	cdr3_nt	cdr3_aa
NA	TRBV5-1	TRBJ2-7	NA	TGCGCCAGCAGCTTGCGGGCCTCCGCCGAGCAGTACTTC	CASSLRASAEQYF
NA	TRBV5-4	TRBJ2-5	NA	TGTGCCAGCAGCTTGAACAGTCAAGAGACCCAGTACTTC	CASSLNSQETQYF
NA	TRBV2	TRBJ1-2	NA	TGTGCCAGCAGTGAAAGAGAAGAGTCGGGCGGCTACACCTTC	CASSEREESGGYTF
NA	TRBV5-4	TRBJ1-1	TRBD1	TGTGCCAGCAGCCCGTACAGGGGCGGCGCTTTCTTT	CASSPYRGGAFF
NA	TRBV6-1	TRBJ2-7	NA	TGTGCCAGCAGTGAAGCCGCGCAAACCTACGAGCAGTACTTC	CASSEAAQTYEQYF
once	TRBV6-4	TRBJ2-3	TRBD2	TGTGCCAGCAGTGACTCTTGGCTAGCGGTACCTAGCACAGATACGCAGTATTTT	CASSDSWLAVPSTDTQYF
NA	TRBV19	TRBJ2-3	NA	TGTGCCAGCACCTCTGGGGAAACGGTGACAGATACGCAGTATTTT	CASTSGETVTDTQYF
NA	TRBV6-6	TRBJ1-1	NA	TGTGCCAGCAGTTACCCGCCCGCGACTGAAGCTTTCTTT	CASSYPPATEAFF
NA	TRBV5-1	TRBJ1-2	TRBD1	TGCGCCAGTGGAACAGGGGGCGCTTCCCTCGGCTACACCTTC	CASGTGGASLGYTF
NA	TRBV11-2	TRBJ1-1	NA	TGTGCCAGCAGTCAGGGGAGCCGAAACACTGAAGCTTTCTTT	CASSQGSRNTEAFF
NA	TRBV6-1	TRBJ1-2	TRBD1	TGTGCCAGCCATAGGGACAGGGGGAGATATGGCTACACCTTC	CASHRDRGRYGYTF
NA	TRBV6-4	TRBJ1-2	NA	TGTGCCAGCAGTGACTCATGGGGCAAAGGGGGCTACACCTTC	CASSDSWGKGGYTF
NA	TRBV15	TRBJ1-1	NA	TGTGCCACCAGCAGAGATAAAGAGGTCGGGAGCACTGAAGCTTTCTTT	CATSRDKEVGSTEAFF
once	TRBV7-9	TRBJ1-2	NA	TGTGCCAGCAGCTTAGTGGGGGGTTATGGCTACACCTTC	CASSLVGGYGYTF
NA	TRBV5-1	TRBJ1-1	NA	TGCGCCAGCAGCTTGGCCGGTAATGGGGGATCCACTGAAGCTTTCTTT	CASSLAGNGGSTEAFF
NA	TRBV5-6	TRBJ1-1	NA	TGTGCCAGCGCGCGAGGGGCGTCGCAAGCTTTCTTT	CASARGASQAFF
NA	TRBV5-6	TRBJ2-3	TRBD1	TGTGCCAGCAGCACGGACAGGGTCACAGATACGCAGTATTTT	CASSTDRVTDTQYF
NA	TRBV4-2	TRBJ1-4	NA	TGTGCCAGCAGCCAAGACAACACTGCAGGGGCCACTAATGAAAAACTGTTTTTT	CASSQDNTAGATNEKLFF
NA	TRBV6-5	TRBJ2-5	NA	TGTGCCAGCAGTTACTCGATTCTCCAAGAGACCCAGTACTTC	CASSYSILQETQYF
NA	TRBV6-1	TRBJ2-7	NA	TGTGCCAGCAGTGCCCAGTACTTGGCTTTGGGGGGCGAGCAGTACTTC	CASSAQYLALGGEQYF
NA	TRBV6-9	TRBJ1-2	NA	TGTGCCAGCAGTCGAACAGGGAGGGGTGGCTACACCTTC	CASSRTGRGGYTF
NA	TRBV10-3	TRBJ2-5	TRBD2	TGTGCCATCAGTGTCGCTAGCGGGGGGTACCAAGAGACCCAGTACTTC	CAISVASGGYQETQYF
NA	TRBV30	TRBJ2-2	NA	TGTGCCTGGAGTACCCGGGCCTTGAACACCGGGGAGCTGTTTTTT	CAWSTRALNTGELFF
once	TRBV2	TRBJ2-3	TRBD1	TGTGCCAGCAGTCCTAGAACAGGGGCAGATACGCAGTATTTT	CASSPRTGADTQYF
NA	TRBV18	TRBJ2-7	NA	TGTGCCAGCTCACCATCGGGGAGTGCCGAGCAGTACTTC	CASSPSGSAEQYF
NA	TRBV29-1	TRBJ2-5	TRBD1	TGCAGCGTTGATCCACCGGGACAGAAGGGGACCCAGTACTTC	CSVDPPGQKGTQYF
NA	TRBV4-2	TRBJ2-3	NA	TGTGCCAGCAGCCAAGATGGTTGGTGGGATACGCAGTATTTT	CASSQDGWWDTQYF
NA	TRBV2	TRBJ1-1	NA	TGTGCCAGCAGTGATACGGCAGCCCTTATGGTTACTGAAGCTTTCTTT	CASSDTAALMVTEAFF
NA	TRBV19	TRBJ2-4	NA	TGTGCCAGTAGTCCCCAATTTGGGGGGATTAAAAACATTCAGTACTTC	CASSPQFGGIKNIQYF
NA	TRBV5-1	TRBJ2-7	NA	TGCGCCAGCAGCCGGGGGACAGCCTCCTACGAGCAGTACTTC	CASSRGTASYEQYF
NA	TRBV29-1	TRBJ2-7	NA	TGCAGCGTTGAATCCCCGGCGGCCGAGCAGTACTTC	CSVESPAAEQYF
NA	TRBV7-9	TRBJ2-1	NA	TGTGCCAGCAGCTTTATGGATTCCGGGCACTACAATGAGCAGTTCTTC	CASSFMDSGHYNEQFF
NA	TRBV27	TRBJ2-5	NA	TGTGCCAGCAGTTTACAAACAGGGTACCAAGAGACCCAGTACTTC	CASSLQTGYQETQYF
NA	TRBV5-1	TRBJ1-1	NA	TGCGCCAGCAGCCCATATCTGGCAGGGACCCTCCCGAACACTGAAGCTTTCTTT	CASSPYLAGTLPNTEAFF
NA	TRBV10-1	TRBJ2-3	TRBD2	TGCGCCAGCAGTGAGGGGACTAGCGGACACACAGATACGCAGTATTTT	CASSEGTSGHTDTQYF
NA	TRBV6-1	TRBJ2-7	TRBD2	TGTGCCAGCAGTGCAATGACTAGCGGGGCACTCTACGAGCAGTACTTC	CASSAMTSGALYEQYF
NA	TRBV6-1	TRBJ1-3	NA	TGTGCCAGCAGTGAACACCACTCTGGAAACACCATATATTTT	CASSEHHSGNTIYF
NA	TRBV30	TRBJ2-2	TRBD1	TGTGCCTGGAGACCCAACAGGGGGACCGGGGAGCTGTTTTTT	CAWRPNRGTGELFF
NA	TRBV6-6	TRBJ1-1	NA	TGTGCCAGCAGTGCCACCGGGACACAACCGAACACTGAAGCTTTCTTT	CASSATGTQPNTEAFF
NA	TRBV27	TRBJ1-2	NA	TGTGCCAGCAGGGGTACCGAGGACCTATATGGCTACACCTTC	CASRGTEDLYGYTF
NA	TRBV6-5	TRBJ1-1	NA	TGTGCCAGTCTGTGGGGGACCATGAACACTGAAGCTTTCTTT	CASLWGTMNTEAFF
NA	TRBV6-6	TRBJ1-1	TRBD1	TGTGCCAGCAGTACAGGGGCAAACGCTGAAGCTTTCTTT	CASSTGANAEAFF
NA	TRBV9	TRBJ1-4	TRBD1	TGTGCCAGCAGAGCGACAGGGGACCTGGATGAAAAACTGTTTTTT	CASRATGDLDEKLFF
NA	TRBV12-5	TRBJ1-5	NA	TGTGCTAGCGGTTTGTGGCCAGGGGGCAATCAGCCCCAGCATTTT	CASGLWPGGNQPQHF
NA	TRBV5-1	TRBJ2-3	TRBD1	TGCGCCAGCAGCGAACAGGGGGCTAGAACAGATACGCAGTATTTT	CASSEQGARTDTQYF
NA	TRBV6-5	TRBJ1-1	TRBD1	TGTGCCAGCAGCAGGAGCCGGGACAGGACTAATGAAGCTTTCTTT	CASSRSRDRTNEAFF
NA	TRBV19	TRBJ1-2	NA	TGTGCCAGTAGCGCCGGAGGCTTCTATGGCTACACCTTC	CASSAGGFYGYTF
NA	TRBV11-1	TRBJ2-7	TRBD1	TGTGCCAGCAGCAGAACGGGACAGCTCGAGCAGTACTTC	CASSRTGQLEQYF
NA	TRBV9	TRBJ1-2	TRBD1	TGTGCCAGCAGCCCCTTGGCAGGGGGCCTTAACTATGGCTACACCTTC	CASSPLAGGLNYGYTF
NA	TRBV20-1	TRBJ2-1	NA	TGCAGTGCTAGTAGTTACAATGAGCAGTTCTTC	CSASSYNEQFF
NA	TRBV4-2	TRBJ2-1	NA	TGTGCCAGCAGCCAAGAGGCTGCGGGATACAATGAGCAGTTCTTC	CASSQEAAGYNEQFF
NA	TRBV2	TRBJ2-1	NA	TGTGCCAGCAGTGATTCTAGCCCCGACTACAATGAGCAGTTCTTC	CASSDSSPDYNEQFF
NA	TRBV2	TRBJ1-5	NA	TGTGCCAGCAGGAGGGCAGGGCCGTATCAGCCCCAGCATTTT	CASRRAGPYQPQHF
once	TRBV4-2	TRBJ1-2	NA	TGTGCCAGCAGCCAAGAAGGAGGGTATGGCTACACCTTC	CASSQEGGYGYTF
NA	TRBV6-1	TRBJ2-5	TRBD1	TGTGCCAGCAGTGGACAGGGGGCGGGGGAGACCCAGTACTTC	CASSGQGAGETQYF
once	TRBV7-2	TRBJ2-5	TRBD2	TGTGCCAGCAGCTACACCGGGACTATCCAAGAGACCCAGTACTTC	CASSYTGTIQETQYF
NA	TRBV9	TRBJ2-5	NA	TGTGCCAGCAGCCCAGGGGTTGATCAAGAGACCCAGTACTTC	CASSPGVDQETQYF
once	TRBV6-5	TRBJ1-2	TRBD1	TGTGCCAGCAGTTATCTAGGACAGGGGTATGGCTACACCTTC	CASSYLGQGYGYTF
NA	TRBV2	TRBJ2-7	NA	TGTGCCAGCAGGACCCCCTACGAGCAGTACTTC	CASRTPYEQYF